This T cell receptor (beta chain) was captured in a study of shared clonotypes between healthy human individuals. Study-level information: Per donor, CD8 memory used one plate, CD8 naive used two, CD4 memory used three and CD4 naive used three. Regarding the study as a whole: Sharing across four donors was highest in naive CD4 (around 5%) and lowest in memory CD8 (0.4%).

In regard to this clone: No antigen is known for it.

Measured with immunoSEQ multiplex PCR; TCRdb has only the in-frame clones, and not every one. In the table there are a few million clones, approximately 95% of which are singletons. CDR1 and CDR2 (germline): SEHNR, FQNEAQ (reference sequence). Trimming removed 5 bases at V and 4 bases at J, with 14 bases between. This CDR3 is 14 amino acids long. The origin of this receptor is a man between 18 and 35 years old in good health. Some clones in this sample may be carry-over from other donors' samples. Sample: naive CD4+ T cells from PBMCs. The subset: CD45RA+ positively selected. V gene TRBV7-9 combines with J gene TRBJ2-5; perhaps TRBD2 as D (6 bases). CDR3 nucleotide sequence: TGTGCCAGCAGCACGCAGACTAGTCTAGAGACCCAGTACTTC. Translating it yields CASSTQTSLETQYF. Based on the CDR3 plus reference TRBV7-9 and TRBJ2-5, the full variable domain is DTGVSQNPRHKITKRGQNVTFRCDPISEHNRLYWYRQTLGQGPEFLTYFQNEAQLEKSRLLSDRFSAERPKGSFSTLEIQRTEQGDSAMYLCASSTQTSLETQYFGPGTRLLVL.